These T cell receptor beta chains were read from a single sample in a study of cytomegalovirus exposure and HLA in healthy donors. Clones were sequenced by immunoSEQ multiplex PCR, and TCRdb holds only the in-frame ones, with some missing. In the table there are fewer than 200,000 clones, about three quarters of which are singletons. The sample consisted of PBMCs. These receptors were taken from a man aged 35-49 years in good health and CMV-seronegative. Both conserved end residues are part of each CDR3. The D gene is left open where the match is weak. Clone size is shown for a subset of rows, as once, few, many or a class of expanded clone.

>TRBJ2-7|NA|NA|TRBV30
TGTGCATGGAGGGGGGGCTACGAGCAGTACTTC
CAWRGGYEQYF
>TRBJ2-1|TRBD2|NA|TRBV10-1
TGCGCCAGCAGTGAGTACCGACTAGCGGGGAGCGGTGAGCAGTTCTTC
CASSEYRLAGSGEQFF
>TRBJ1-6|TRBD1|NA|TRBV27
TGTGCCAGCAGTTTTAAGGCAGGGGGCGATAATTCACCCCTCCACTTT
CASSFKAGGDNSPLHF
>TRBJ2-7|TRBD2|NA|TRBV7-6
TGTGCCAGCAGCCTCCCTAGCGGGCCCACCGAATACGAGCAGTACTTC
CASSLPSGPTEYEQYF
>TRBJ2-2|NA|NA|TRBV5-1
TGCGCCAGCAGCTTGGAACCAGCGAACACCGGGGAGCTGTTTTTT
CASSLEPANTGELFF
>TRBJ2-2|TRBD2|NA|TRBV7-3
TGTGCCAGCAGATCCGGGGGAGCGGGAGGCGGGGAGCTGTTTTTT
CASRSGGAGGGELFF
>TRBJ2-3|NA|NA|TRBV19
TGTGCCAGTAGTATAGGTGGCAGGGCGCAAGATACGCAGTATTTT
CASSIGGRAQDTQYF
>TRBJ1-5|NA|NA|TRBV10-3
TGTGCCATCAGTGAACGTCGAGATCAGCCCCAGCATTTT
CAISERRDQPQHF
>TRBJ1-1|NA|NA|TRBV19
TGTGCCAGTAGTATCACAGATCCGAACACTGAAGCTTTCTTT
CASSITDPNTEAFF
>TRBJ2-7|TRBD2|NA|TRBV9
TGTGCCAGCAGCGGGACTAGCGGGATATACGAGCAGTACTTC
CASSGTSGIYEQYF
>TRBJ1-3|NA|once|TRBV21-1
TGTGCCAGCAGCAATGGAATCCGACAGGACACCATATATTTT
CASSNGIRQDTIYF
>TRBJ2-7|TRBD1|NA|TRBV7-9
TGTGCCAGCAGCCCGACAGGGGGATCCTACGAGCAGTACTTC
CASSPTGGSYEQYF
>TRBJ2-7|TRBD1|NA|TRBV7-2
TGTGCCAGCAGCCGCGACAGGGGGGACTACGAGCAGTACTTC
CASSRDRGDYEQYF
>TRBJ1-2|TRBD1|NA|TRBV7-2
TGTGCCAGCAGCTCGCGGACAGGTTATGGCTACACCTTC
CASSSRTGYGYTF
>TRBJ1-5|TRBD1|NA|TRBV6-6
TGTGCCAGCAGCACGACAGGGGTCAATCAGCCCCAGCATTTT
CASSTTGVNQPQHF
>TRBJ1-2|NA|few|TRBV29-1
TGCAGCGTTGACAGGGGTGGCTACACCTTC
CSVDRGGYTF
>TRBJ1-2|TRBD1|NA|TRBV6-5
TGTGCCAGCAGCATACAGGGGAACTATGGCTACACCTTC
CASSIQGNYGYTF
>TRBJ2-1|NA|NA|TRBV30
TGTGCCTGGACGAGCCTCCTAAATGAGCAGTTCTTC
CAWTSLLNEQFF
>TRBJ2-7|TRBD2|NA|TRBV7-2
TGTGCCAGCAGCTTAGCCCCTAGCGGGAGGACCCTCTCCTACGAGCAGTACTTC
CASSLAPSGRTLSYEQYF
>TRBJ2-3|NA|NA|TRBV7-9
TGTGCCGCGGGGAGCATCAAAAGCACAGATACGCAGTATTTT
CAAGSIKSTDTQYF
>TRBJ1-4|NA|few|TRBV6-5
TGTGCCAGCAGTTACTCGGAGGGGCTGGGTGAAAAACTGTTTTTT
CASSYSEGLGEKLFF
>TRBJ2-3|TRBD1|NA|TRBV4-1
TGCGCCAGCAGGCGACAGGGACCCTCCGCAGATACGCAGTATTTT
CASRRQGPSADTQYF
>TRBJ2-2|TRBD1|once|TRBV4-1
TGCGCCAGCAGACTTAACAGGGGAGATGCCGGGGAGCTGTTTTTT
CASRLNRGDAGELFF
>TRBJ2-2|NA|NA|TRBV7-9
TGTGCCAGCTCCGGTCCGAACACCGGGGAGCTGTTTTTT
CASSGPNTGELFF
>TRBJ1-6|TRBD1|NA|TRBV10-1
TGCGCCAGCAGAGCAACAGGGGAGGATTCACCCCTCCACTTT
CASRATGEDSPLHF
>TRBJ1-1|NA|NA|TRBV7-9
TGTGCCAGCAGCGCTGCCGGGACGCTCCGGGGGACTGAAGCTTTCTTT
CASSAAGTLRGTEAFF
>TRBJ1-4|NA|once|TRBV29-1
TGCAGCGTTGGGCACAGATTTGATGCAAAACTGTTTTTT
CSVGHRFDAKLFF
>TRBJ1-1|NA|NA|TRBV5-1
TGCGCCAGCAGCTTAGGTGGGGGAGGGACTGAAGCTTTCTTT
CASSLGGGGTEAFF
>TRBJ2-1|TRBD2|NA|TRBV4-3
TGCGCCAGCAGCCCCTGGACTAGCGGGGGGGCCCTTCGCGGAGAGCAGTTCTTC
CASSPWTSGGALRGEQFF
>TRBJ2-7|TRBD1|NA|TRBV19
TGTGCCAGTAGTATTTCTCCGGGACAGGGGGACGAGCAGTACTTC
CASSISPGQGDEQYF
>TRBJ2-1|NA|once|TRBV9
TGTGCCAGCAGCGTTGACCCCAGGGGTAATTACAATGAGCAGTTCTTC
CASSVDPRGNYNEQFF
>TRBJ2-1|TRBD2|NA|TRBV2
TGTGCCAGCAGTGCCCGGACTAGCGGCTACAATGAGCAGTTCTTC
CASSARTSGYNEQFF
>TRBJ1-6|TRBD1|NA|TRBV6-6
TGTGCCAGCAGTTACAGGGGGCCCTCCTATAATTCACCCCTCCACTTT
CASSYRGPSYNSPLHF
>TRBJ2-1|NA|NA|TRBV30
TGTGCCTGGAGTGTAGGGTCTAGCGTTATCAATGAGCAGTTCTTC
CAWSVGSSVINEQFF
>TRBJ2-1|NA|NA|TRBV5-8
TGTGCCAGCAGCTTGGGGTGGGCCGGTGAGCAGTTCTTC
CASSLGWAGEQFF
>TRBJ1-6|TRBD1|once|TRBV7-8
TGTGCCAGCAGCGCGGGACAGCATGGCTCCTATAATTCACCCCTCCACTTT
CASSAGQHGSYNSPLHF
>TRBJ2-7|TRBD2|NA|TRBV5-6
TGTGCCAGCAGCCTTTTGGGGGGACTAGGGCGAGCCTACGAGCAGTACTTC
CASSLLGGLGRAYEQYF
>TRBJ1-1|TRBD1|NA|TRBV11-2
TGTGCCAGCAGCTTAGGCCTCACGGGACAGGCGAACACTGAAGCTTTCTTT
CASSLGLTGQANTEAFF
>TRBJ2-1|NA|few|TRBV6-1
TGTGCCAGCAGTCTCCGTCGGGTGCAGTTCTTC
CASSLRRVQFF
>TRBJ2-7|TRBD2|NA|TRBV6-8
TGTGCCAGCAGTTGCCCCCTGGGGAGGGGCGACGAGCAGTACTTC
CASSCPLGRGDEQYF
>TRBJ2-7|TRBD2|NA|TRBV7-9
TGTGCCAGCGGTACTAGCGGCCACTCCTACGAGCAGTACTTC
CASGTSGHSYEQYF
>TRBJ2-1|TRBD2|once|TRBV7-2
TGTGCCAGCAGCTTAGTAGGCGGCGCGGGAGCTATTGGGGATGAGCAGTTCTTC
CASSLVGGAGAIGDEQFF
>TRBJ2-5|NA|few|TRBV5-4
TGTGCCAGCAGCTCGGGAGACAGCAGTCAAGAGACCCAGTACTTC
CASSSGDSSQETQYF
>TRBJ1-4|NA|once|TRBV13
TGTGCCAGCAGCTTAGAGGCAGGCAGTCGTGAAAAACTGTTTTTT
CASSLEAGSREKLFF
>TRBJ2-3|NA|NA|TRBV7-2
TGTGCCAGCAGCTTTCGACGAGGGGATACGCAGTATTTT
CASSFRRGDTQYF
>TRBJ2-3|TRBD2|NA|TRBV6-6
TGTGCCAGCAGTCCGAAACTAGCGGGGGCGACAGATACGCAGTATTTT
CASSPKLAGATDTQYF
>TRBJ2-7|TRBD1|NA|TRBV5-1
TGCGCCAGCGGGACAGGGGGCATTTACGAGCAGTACTTC
CASGTGGIYEQYF
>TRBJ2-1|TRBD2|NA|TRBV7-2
TGTGCCAGCAGCTACCTAGCGGGGGGCCCAAATGAGCAGTTCTTC
CASSYLAGGPNEQFF
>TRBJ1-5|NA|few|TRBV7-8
TGTGCCAGCAGCTTAGGTGCGGGGTATAGCAATCAGCCCCAGCATTTT
CASSLGAGYSNQPQHF
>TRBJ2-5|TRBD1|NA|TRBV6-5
TGTGCCAGCAGTTATTATCCCGGGACAGACCAAGAGACCCAGTACTTC
CASSYYPGTDQETQYF
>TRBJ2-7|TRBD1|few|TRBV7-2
TGTGCCAGCAGCTTAGCGAGGACAGGGACGGCTAGGGAGCAGTACTTC
CASSLARTGTAREQYF
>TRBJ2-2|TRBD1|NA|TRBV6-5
TGTGCCAGCAGAACAGGACAGGTCGGCACCGGGGAGCTGTTTTTT
CASRTGQVGTGELFF
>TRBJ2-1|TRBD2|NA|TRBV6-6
TGTGCCATAGGGACTAGCGGGACTGGTGAGCAGTTCTTC
CAIGTSGTGEQFF
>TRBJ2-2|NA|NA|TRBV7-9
TGTTCCAGCAGCATAATCGGGTGGGGAGGCACCGGGGAGCTGTTTTTT
CSSSIIGWGGTGELFF
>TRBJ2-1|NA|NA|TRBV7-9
TGCGCCAGCAGCCCAACAGTACGTGAGCAGTTCTTC
CASSPTVREQFF
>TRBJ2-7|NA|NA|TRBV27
TGTGCCAGCAGGCCCTCACAGGGTAGCGAGCAGTACTTC
CASRPSQGSEQYF
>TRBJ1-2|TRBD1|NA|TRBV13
TGTGCCAGCAGTCATACGGGACAGGGGGGCTATGGCTACACCTTC
CASSHTGQGGYGYTF
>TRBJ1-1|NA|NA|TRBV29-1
TGCAGCGTTGGAGGAGTTGAAGCTTTCTTT
CSVGGVEAFF
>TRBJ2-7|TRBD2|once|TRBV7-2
TGTGCCAGCACCCCAGCGGGAGTCCCCCCCTACGAGCAGTACTTC
CASTPAGVPPYEQYF
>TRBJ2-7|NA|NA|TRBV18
TGTGCCAGCTCACTCACTATGGGGACAAGCTACGAGCAGTACTTC
CASSLTMGTSYEQYF